These T cell receptor beta chains were read from a single sample in a study of T cell responses to AZD1222 COVID-19 vaccine. Some clones are missing from TCRdb's copy, which holds only in-frame ones; the method was immunoSEQ multiplex PCR. This sample has around 190,000 clones, with approximately 90% found just once. Sequenced material: peripheral blood, taken 28 days after the second AZD1222 dose. The source of these receptors is an adult who received the AZD1222 COVID-19 vaccine. Both conserved end residues are part of each CDR3. The D gene is left open where the match is weak. Clone size is shown for a subset of rows, as once, few, many or a class of expanded clone.

V gene	D gene	J gene	clone size	CDR3 DNA	CDR3 protein
TRBV4-3	TRBD2	TRBJ2-3	NA	TGCGCCAGCAGCCAAGACCTAGCGGTTAGCACAGATACGCAGTATTTT	CASSQDLAVSTDTQYF
TRBV5-8	NA	TRBJ2-7	NA	TGTGCCAGCAGCGCCTCCAGGGACGGGTTTTACGAGCAGTACTTC	CASSASRDGFYEQYF
TRBV18	NA	TRBJ1-1	NA	TGTGCCAGCTCACCAGGCAGGAACACTGAAGCTTTCTTT	CASSPGRNTEAFF
TRBV12-3/TRBV12-4	NA	TRBJ2-3	medium-sized	TGTGCCAGCAGTTGGGGCACAGATACGCAGTATTTT	CASSWGTDTQYF
TRBV29-1	NA	TRBJ1-2	NA	TGCAGCGCCAAGCAAGATGGCTACACCTTC	CSAKQDGYTF
TRBV11-2	TRBD1	TRBJ2-2	NA	TGTGCCAGCAGCTCAAGACAGGGCGCCGGGGAGCTGTTTTTT	CASSSRQGAGELFF
TRBV11-3	NA	TRBJ1-1	NA	TGTGCCAGCAGCCCCGGAAGGGGCGCAAGGGGGACTGAAGCTTTCTTT	CASSPGRGARGTEAFF
TRBV2	NA	TRBJ1-5	NA	TGTGCCAGCAGTATGGGCAGGTCCGGGCTCTCCCAGCATTTT	CASSMGRSGLSQHF
TRBV6-5	NA	TRBJ1-2	NA	TGTGCCAGCGGGACGGACTATGGCTACACCTTC	CASGTDYGYTF
TRBV10-2	TRBD1	TRBJ2-7	NA	TGCGCCAGCAGGGGGACAGGGGGAAGCTACGAGCAGTACTTC	CASRGTGGSYEQYF
TRBV5-4	TRBD2	TRBJ2-5	NA	TGTGCCAGCAGCTTGCCTAGCGGGGCCGGAGAGACCCAGTACTTC	CASSLPSGAGETQYF
TRBV6-2/TRBV6-3	NA	TRBJ2-2	NA	TGTGCCAGCAGTGTACAGGGCCCGAACACCGGGGAGCTGTTTTTT	CASSVQGPNTGELFF
TRBV6-2/TRBV6-3	NA	TRBJ1-3	NA	TGTGCCAGCAGTTACCTAAACCTCGGGACAGGAAACACCATATATTTT	CASSYLNLGTGNTIYF
TRBV4-3	NA	TRBJ1-1	few	TGCGCCAGCAGCCAATCTGGTAGGGGAGACTTTTTGAACACTGAAGCTTTCTTT	CASSQSGRGDFLNTEAFF
TRBV18	NA	TRBJ1-3	NA	TGTGCCAGCTCACCAAACAGCTCTGGAAACACCATATATTTT	CASSPNSSGNTIYF
TRBV18	TRBD1	TRBJ1-4	NA	TGTGCCAGCTCTCCGAAGACAGGGGCGGGAACTAATGAAAAACTGTTTTTT	CASSPKTGAGTNEKLFF
TRBV12-3/TRBV12-4	NA	TRBJ1-1	NA	TGTGCCAGCAGTTCCTCGGGACACCTCTTAGCTTTCTTT	CASSSSGHLLAFF
TRBV6-5	NA	TRBJ2-3	NA	TGTGCCAGCAGGGTGGGGGCCAGCACAGATACGCAGTATTTT	CASRVGASTDTQYF
TRBV5-1	NA	TRBJ2-7	NA	TGCGCCAGCAGCGCGGGGGCCAGGGGGGTAGCGGGCCGCTACGAGCAGTACTTC	CASSAGARGVAGRYEQYF
TRBV19	TRBD1	TRBJ1-2	NA	TGTGCCAGTAGTATAGGAGGGACAGGGGTTAACTATGGCTACACCTTC	CASSIGGTGVNYGYTF
TRBV29-1	NA	TRBJ2-3	NA	TGCAGCGTGAGGACATTAAGCACAGATACGCAGTATTTT	CSVRTLSTDTQYF
TRBV6-5	NA	TRBJ1-2	NA	TGTGCCAGCAGCAAAACGGGCTTAATTAACTATGGCTACACCTTC	CASSKTGLINYGYTF
TRBV30	NA	TRBJ1-1	NA	TGTGCCTCCTCAGGCGGAGGGGGACGCGGAGCTTTCTTT	CASSGGGGRGAFF
TRBV27	TRBD2	TRBJ2-2	NA	TGTGCCAGCAGTTTATTGGAACTAGCGGGGTCGGGCACCGGGGAGCTGTTTTTT	CASSLLELAGSGTGELFF
TRBV7-2	NA	TRBJ2-5	once	TGTGCCAGCAGCTCCCAGTTCCGAGAGACCCAGTACTTC	CASSSQFRETQYF
TRBV5-1	TRBD2	TRBJ2-7	once	TGCGCCAGCAGCCCCCTTAGCGGGAGGTGGTCAGACGAGCAGTACTTC	CASSPLSGRWSDEQYF
TRBV27	TRBD2	TRBJ2-7	NA	TGTGCCAGCAGCACTAAATTCCCGGGACTAGCGGGAGGGCCCTCGTTTTACGAGCAGTACTTC	CASSTKFPGLAGGPSFYEQYF
TRBV6-4	TRBD2	TRBJ2-5	NA	TGTGCCAGCAGTGCGTCTAGCGGGGGGTTGGAGACCCAGTACTTC	CASSASSGGLETQYF
TRBV3-1/TRBV3-2	NA	TRBJ1-3	NA	TGTGCCAGCAGCTACCTCGATTACCGCTCTGGAAACACCATATATTTT	CASSYLDYRSGNTIYF
TRBV25-1	NA	TRBJ1-3	NA	TGTGCCAGCAGGCCCGGCCGGGGAAACACCATATATTTT	CASRPGRGNTIYF
TRBV6-6	TRBD1	TRBJ2-7	NA	TGTGCCAGTTCGGGACAGACCTACGAGCAGTACTTC	CASSGQTYEQYF
TRBV4-3	NA	TRBJ1-2	NA	TGCGCCAGCAGCCCGTCGAAGGCTAACTATGGCTACACCTTC	CASSPSKANYGYTF
TRBV12-3/TRBV12-4	NA	TRBJ1-3	NA	TGTGCCAGCAGTCTTGGGACCAGAAACACCATATATTTT	CASSLGTRNTIYF
TRBV5-1	NA	TRBJ2-1	NA	TGCGCCAGCAGCTTTGCTAGCTACAATGAGCAGTTCTTC	CASSFASYNEQFF
TRBV10-2	TRBD2	TRBJ2-3	once	TGCGCCAGCTCCTATGCGGGAGGCAGCACAGATACGCAGTATTTT	CASSYAGGSTDTQYF
TRBV19	TRBD1	TRBJ1-2	NA	TGTGCCAGTAGTCCCGACAGGGGCCGTTACACCTTC	CASSPDRGRYTF
TRBV6-6	TRBD1	TRBJ1-5	NA	TGTGCCAGCAGCAGCTGGACAGGGTATAGCAATCAGCCCCAGCATTTT	CASSSWTGYSNQPQHF
TRBV12-3/TRBV12-4	NA	TRBJ2-7	NA	TGTGCCAGCAGTTTTGTACAGCGAGGCGAGCAGTACTTC	CASSFVQRGEQYF
TRBV28	TRBD1	TRBJ1-2	few	TGTGCCACCAGGACAGGGGGCACAGCTAACTATGGCTACACCTTC	CATRTGGTANYGYTF
TRBV2	TRBD1	TRBJ1-5	NA	TGTGCCAGCAGTTCCGACAGGGGAGAGGGTCAGCCCCAGCATTTT	CASSSDRGEGQPQHF
TRBV5-1	NA	TRBJ1-1	NA	TGCGCCAGCAGCTTGGGGCCAACCAAAACTAGACAGAACACTGAAGCTTTCTTT	CASSLGPTKTRQNTEAFF
TRBV4-1	TRBD1	TRBJ1-5	NA	TGCGCCAGCAGCCAAGGACCGACAGGGGAACAGCCCCAGCATTTT	CASSQGPTGEQPQHF
TRBV10-3	NA	TRBJ2-7	NA	TGTGCCATCAGCTCAGGGGCCGGGTACGAGCAGTACTTC	CAISSGAGYEQYF
TRBV20-1	TRBD1	TRBJ2-2	NA	TGCAGTGTTAGGGGGCCCGGGGAGCTGTTTTTT	CSVRGPGELFF
TRBV19	NA	TRBJ2-7	once	TGTGCCAGTAGTGTAGACGGCCGATACGAGCAGTACTTC	CASSVDGRYEQYF
TRBV28	NA	TRBJ1-1	NA	TGTGCCAGCAGACCCGCTCAGGGATACACTGAAGCTTTCTTT	CASRPAQGYTEAFF